Here is one T cell receptor beta chain with its context. Its antigen is currently unknown. This entry belongs to a study of regulatory dendritic cells for organ transplantation. General observations from the study: Mature dendritic cells appeared to drive more memory CD8+ clonal expansion than regulatory ones.

CD4+ or CD8+ T cells were sorted as naive CD45RA+ or memory CD45RO+. The CDR3 sequence is 14 residues long. The V segment lost 8 bases and the J segment 2 bases; nucleotides outside the gene matches: 8. Germline V lookup: CDR1 SGHTS, CDR2 YDEGEE. The repertoire was sequenced with immunoSEQ multiplex PCR; TCRdb's copy has only in-frame clones and lacks some. This repertoire shows about 34,000 clones, around nine tenths found once; its top ten account for over 0.05%. The sample consisted of naive CD4+ T cells from blood. As to subset: CD45RA+ naive T cells. The receptor was isolated from a human donor in good health. V gene TRBV5-8 combines with J gene TRBJ2-5; TRBD1 matches 8 bases. The CDR3 here is CASPVGQGQETQYF. CDR3 nucleotide sequence: TGTGCCAGTCCCGTCGGACAGGGACAAGAGACCCAGTACTTC. Looking up the rest from reference TRBV5-8 and TRBJ2-5 gives the full variable domain: EAGVTQSPTHLIKTRGQQATLRCSPISGHTSVYWYQQALGLGLQFLLWYDEGEERNRGNFPPRFSGRQFPNYSSELNVNALELEDSALYLCASPVGQGQETQYFGPGTRLLVL.